Listed here are 21 T cell receptor beta chains from one sample, sequenced in a study of tumor-infiltrating lymphocytes in glioblastoma multiforme. TCRB libraries came from RNA via three nested multiplex PCR rounds. TCRdb fed the multiplex PCR reads into MiXCR, producing one record per CDR3 protein. The sample lists around 15,000 distinct CDR3 sequences, around 72% occurring once. The sample was brain tumor tissue. The receptors here all came from a male donor with glioblastoma.

Judged by abundance, this clonotype is large. This chain connects TRBV20-1 to TRBJ2-1; D is unclear. Germline V gene data show CDR1 as DFQATT and CDR2 as SNEGSKA (reference sequence). Trimming cost V 5 bases and J 4 bases, with 9 bases left between them. The CDR3 runs to 12 residues. The CDR3 protein is CSAQPQYNEQFF. For the CDR3, the DNA is TGCAGTGCTCAGCCACAGTACAATGAGCAGTTCTTC.

The rearrangement joins TRBV7-3 to TRBJ2-1; TRBD2 aligns across 10 bases. The CDR3 spans 16 residues. Germline V gene lookup returns CDR1 SGHTA and CDR2 FQGTGA. V trimming: 0 bases; J trimming: 7 bases; junction bases outside the gene matches: 6. The CDR3 DNA is TGTGCCAGCAGCTTAACCGGAGCGGGGGGGGGGAATGAGCAGTTCTTC. This codes for CASSLTGAGGGNEQFF.

This clonotype has just a few counts. The chain links TRBV11-3 to TRBJ2-5, with D perhaps TRBD1 or TRBD2 (5 bases each). V was clipped by 0 bases and J by 14 bases, with 16 bases between them. The CDR3 has 13 residues. CDR1 and CDR2 from the germline V gene are SGHNT and YENEEA. CDR3 sequence: CASSLDSVGEHYF. CDR3 coding DNA: TGTGCCAGCAGCTTAGATTCGGTGGGGGAGCATTACTTC.

The chain combines TRBV6-2 or TRBV6-3 with TRBJ1-4; D may be TRBD1 (5 bases). This CDR3 is built from 14 residues. V was clipped by 10 bases and J by 4 bases, with 16 bases between them. The germline CDR1 and CDR2 sequences are MNHEY and SVGEGT. The CDR3 sequence: CATKETEFNEKLFF. The CDR3 DNA reads TGTGCCACCAAAGAGACAGAGTTTAATGAAAAACTGTTTTTT.

This chain joins TRBV6-2 or TRBV6-3 and TRBJ2-7, with TRBD1 matching over 9 bases. Germline-derived CDR1 and CDR2 are MNHEY and SVGEGT. After removal of 5 bases from V and 3 bases from J, the junction contained 8 bases not matched to a gene. The CDR3 runs 15 residues. The CDR3 nucleotides are TGTGCCAGCAGTACTTGGGACAGGGCGGACTACGAGCAGTACTTC. Its protein product is CASSTWDRADYEQYF.

A word on this clonotype: An end of the junction does not agree with germline; a read error may underlie this. The CDR3 reads CASSGGQWNIGELFF. Written as DNA, the CDR3 is TGCGCCAGCAGTGGGGGACAGTGGAACATCGGGGAGCTGTTTTTT. This rearrangement joins TRBV5-1 to TRBJ2-2; 7 nucleotides align to TRBD1. The CDR3 contains 15 residues. Germline V gene data show CDR1 as SGHRS and CDR2 as YFSETQ.

Comments on this clonotype: Germline and junction disagree at one end, which may indicate a read error. V usage is TRBV10-2 and J usage is TRBJ2-3; D may be TRBD1 (6 bases). The CDR3 sequence is 15 residues long. Looked up from germline, CDR1 is WSHSY and CDR2 is SAAADI. The CDR3 nucleotides read TGCGCCAACAGTGAGGCAGGGGCCGGGGCAGATACACAATATTTT. Translating gives CANSEAGAGADTQYF.

This chain joins TRBV4-2 and TRBJ1-4; the D gene is possibly TRBD1 (5 bases). Trimming took off 8 bases at V and 8 bases at J, with 9 bases between the two ends. Germline CDR1 LGHNA, CDR2 YNFKEQ. The CDR3 sequence is 11 residues long. In DNA form, the CDR3 reads TGTGCCAGCCAAGAGGGGGAAAAACTGTTTTTT. Residues: CASQEGEKLFF.

In the case of this clonotype: Relative to the germline gene, one junction end is altered; a read error may explain this. The rearrangement uses TRBV11-1 and TRBJ2-2; D is tentatively TRBD1 or TRBD2 (5 bases each). The CDR3 is 15 amino acids. Germline V gene lookup returns CDR1 SGHAT and CDR2 FQDESV (reference sequence). CDR3 sequence reads: CVSSLMATDTGDLFF. The DNA of the CDR3 is TGTGTAAGCAGCTTGATGGCGACGGATACCGGGGACCTGTTTTTT. Full variable domain (rest looked up from reference TRBV11-1 and TRBJ2-2): EAEVAQSPRYKITEKSQAVAFWCDPISGHATLYWYRQILGQGPELLVQFQDESVVDDSQLPKDRFSAERLKGVDSTLKIQPAELGDSAMYLCVSSLMATDTGDLFFGEGSRLTVL.

The chain couples TRBV29-1 to TRBJ2-5; possible D gene TRBD1, 6 bases. The CDR3 is 14 residues long. The V gene's germline CDR1 is SQVTM and CDR2 ANQGSEA. V was shortened by 2 bases and J by 5 bases, with 15 bases between the two germline ends. This chain's CDR3 is CSVETDSNGETQYF. CDR3 DNA: TGCAGCGTTGAAACGGACAGTAATGGCGAGACCCAGTACTTC. Variable domain in full (rest from reference TRBV29-1 and TRBJ2-5): SAVISQKPSRDICQRGTSLTIQCQVDSQVTMMFWYRQQPGQSLTLIATANQGSEATYESGFVIDKFPISRPNLTFSTLTVSNMSPEDSSIYLCSVETDSNGETQYFGPGTRLLVL.

The chain combines TRBV6-6 with TRBJ2-7; 10 positions agree with TRBD2. The CDR3 is 16 residues long. Germline V gives CDR1 MNHNY, CDR2 SVGAGI (reference sequence). V gave up 5 bases and J gave up 0 bases; unmatched junction bases: 7. CDR3 loop: CASSAGTSGTSYEQYF. CDR3 nucleotide sequence: TGTGCCAGCAGTGCAGGAACTAGCGGGACCTCCTACGAGCAGTACTTC.

As regards this clonotype: A much larger clone lies one base from this, so it may be a read error. This chain joins TRBV11-2 and TRBJ1-1; the D is unclear. The CDR3 is 12 residues long. Germline loops: CDR1 SGHAT, CDR2 FQNNGV. Deletions cut 8 bases from V and 9 bases from J, with 16 bases between. CDR3 DNA: TGTGCCAGCCGCCGTGGTACGGTTAAAGCTTTCTTT. It is translated as CASRRGTVKAFF. The variable domain in full, completed from reference TRBV11-2 and TRBJ1-1, reads EAGVAQSPRYKIIEKRQSVAFWCNPISGHATLYWYQQILGQGPKLLIQFQNNGVVDDSQLPKDRFSAERLKGVDSTLKIQPAKLEDSAVYLCASRRGTVKAFFGQGTRLTVV.

The chain links TRBV6-5 to TRBJ1-5; D is uncertain. CDR1 and CDR2 from the germline V gene are MNHEY and SVGAGI. The CDR3 contains 14 residues. V gave up 0 bases and J gave up 3 bases, with 6 bases separating them. The CDR3 DNA is TGTGCCAGCAGTTACTCGCTATTCAATCAGCCCCAGCATTTT. It yields the protein CASSYSLFNQPQHF.

For this clonotype: This may stem from a read error, because a much larger clone lies one nucleotide away. The chain links TRBV11-1 to TRBJ2-1; D perhaps matches TRBD1 (5 bases). The length of the CDR3 is 15 residues. V was trimmed by 0 bases and J by 5 bases, leaving 11 bases between them. Germline V gives CDR1 SGHAT, CDR2 FQDESV (reference sequence). The CDR3 sequence: CASSLASGFNNEQFF. The CDR3 DNA reads as TGTGCCAGCAGCTTAGCCTCAGGGTTCAACAATGAGCAGTTCTTC.

This clonotype was seen a handful of times. V is TRBV11-2 and J is TRBJ2-7; D could derive from TRBD1 or TRBD2 (5 bases each). Germline V gene data show CDR1 as SGHAT and CDR2 as FQNNGV. Trimming left V 0 bases short and J 3 bases short, with 12 bases between. This CDR3 has 15 amino acids. The CDR3: CASSLDIGGYYEQYF. The CDR3 DNA is TGTGCCAGCAGCTTAGATATTGGGGGATACTACGAGCAGTACTTC.

Of note for this clonotype: One end of the junction does not line up with germline, which may come from a read error. The V and J genes are TRBV12-3 or TRBV12-4 and TRBJ2-3; D ambiguous. The CDR3 is made up of 12 amino acids. The CDR3 sequence is CAGSLATDTQYF. For the CDR3, the DNA is TGTGCCGGCAGTTTGGCCACAGATACGCAGTATTTT.

The rearrangement links TRBV29-1 to TRBJ2-5; 10 bases are shared with TRBD2. V lost 5 bases to trimming and J lost 6 bases; unmatched junction nucleotides: 12. CDR3 length equals 15 residues. Germline loops: CDR1 SQVTM, CDR2 ANQGSEA. CDR3 region: CSVLTSGEPRQTQYF. The CDR3 bases are TGCAGCGTTTTAACTAGCGGGGAACCAAGACAGACCCAGTACTTC.

This clonotype has more than one count but fewer than ten. The chain uses TRBV4-1 and TRBJ2-1; tentatively, D is TRBD2 (5 bases). The V gene's germline CDR1 is MGHRA and CDR2 YSYEKL. Trimming cost V 3 bases and J 4 bases, with 7 bases left between them. CDR3 length equals 13 residues. The CDR3 DNA is TGCGCCAGCAGCCATTCGGGGTACAATGAGCAGTTCTTC. Amino acids: CASSHSGYNEQFF.

For this clonotype: One end of the junction varies from germline; a read error may be responsible. V gene TRBV10-1 combines with J gene TRBJ2-2, with TRBD2 matching 12 bases. This CDR3 has 16 residues. Germline V gene data show CDR1 as WNHNN and CDR2 as SYGVQD (reference sequence). The CDR3 sequence is CTSNEMASGRAGDLFF. The DNA for the CDR3 is TGCACCAGCAATGAAATGGCTAGCGGGAGGGCCGGGGATCTGTTTTTT.

The chain recombines TRBV11-2 with TRBJ2-3, with TRBD2 identical over 8 bases. The CDR3 is 16 residues long. V lost 4 bases and J lost 1; bases outside the gene matches: 7. Germline CDR1 SGHAT, CDR2 FQNNGV. The CDR3 reads CASSSWPTSGTDTQYF. The CDR3 DNA follows: TGTGCCAGCAGCTCCTGGCCGACTAGCGGCACAGATACGCAGTATTTT.

This clonotype appeared once. The junction differs from germline at one of its ends, possibly a read error. V gene TRBV11-1 combines with J gene TRBJ2-7, with 7 nucleotides matching TRBD2. The CDR3 has 15 amino acids. Germline V gene lookup returns CDR1 SGHAT and CDR2 FQDESV (reference sequence). The CDR3 nucleotides read TGTGCCAGCAGCCCCGGGAGGTTTAACTCCTACGAGCACAACTTC. This gives the protein CASSPGRFNSYEHNF.